This T cell receptor beta chain originates from a study of control samples from healthy donors and cancer patients. Clones were sequenced by immunoSEQ multiplex PCR, and TCRdb holds only the in-frame ones, with some missing. The table shows fewer than 200,000 clones, with 85% to 95% occurring only once. The clonotype comes from a man younger than 45 in good health. Input material: blood.

CDR3 DNA sequence: TGTGCCAGCAGCCCGACAGGGGGAGGCTATGGCTACACCTTC. Translation: CASSPTGGGYGYTF. This chain links TRBV6-4 with TRBJ1-2; 9 nucleotides match TRBD1. The CDR3 runs 14 residues. V dropped 6 bases and J dropped 4; count of bases not matched to a gene: 6. Germline loops: CDR1 MRHNA, CDR2 SNTAGT.